This T cell receptor (beta chain) came from a study of T-cell memory formation after mild COVID-19. Overall study findings and caveats: Memory cells collected pre-infection included some clones that later responded, suggesting cross-reactive memory joined.

Details on this clonotype: Its antigen remains unknown.

The length of the CDR3 is 15 residues. With 6 bases clipped from V and 4 bases from J, the junction kept 8 bases outside the gene matches. Germline V lookup: CDR1 MNHEY, CDR2 SVGEGT. TCRdb reanalysed the 5' RACE reads using MiXCR and keeps one entry per CDR3 protein. The table shows roughly 310,000 distinct CDR3 sequences, with approximately 16% occurring only once. The chain combines TRBV6-2 or TRBV6-3 with TRBJ2-2, with TRBD1 matching over 7 bases. The source is a young man who had mild COVID-19 (a few samples of this study predate the infection). Cell type and time point are not known. Sequenced: PBMCs or a T cell subset sorted from them (not recorded which). The CDR3 spells CASRSRSGGTGELFF. The CDR3 coding sequence is TGTGCCAGCAGATCCAGGTCAGGGGGCACCGGGGAGCTGTTTTTT.